This TCR beta chain was retrieved from a study of siplizumab effects on memory and regulatory T cells. Overall study findings and caveats: The alloreactive clones that mapped to unstimulated subsets made up only a minor fraction. Alloreactive sequences whose origin lay in unstimulated CD4+ memory cells were significantly reduced by siplizumab. It seemed that naive T cells were more diverse than memory cells and were major contributors to the alloresponse. Siplizumab gave mappable alloreactive CD4+ clones an average Treg-derived fraction of approximately 64%, against around 25% in controls.

Method: immunoSEQ multiplex PCR; TCRdb's copy keeps in-frame clones and lacks some. Found here are about 40,000 clones, 80% to 90% of them singletons; the top ten hold 0.25%. This clone was observed once. Its antigen is unknown. The sequenced sample was naive CD4+ T cells sorted from blood. The receptor was isolated from a human donor in good health.

The CDR3 loop reads CASSLLGTDTQYF. In DNA, the CDR3 is TGTGCCAGCAGCTTGCTTGGCACAGATACGCAGTATTTT. The V gene is TRBV5-4, the J gene TRBJ2-3; D gene ambiguous. Germline V CDR1 and CDR2: SGHNT, YYREEE (reference sequence). This CDR3 is built from 13 residues. Trimming cost V 1 base and J 1 base, with 4 bases left between them.